These T cell receptor beta chains were read from a single sample in a study of T cells in Graves' hyperthyroidism and ophthalmopathy. TCRdb used MiXCR to reprocess the multiplex PCR reads, holding one entry per CDR3 protein. The table includes roughly 740,000 distinct CDR3 sequences, 16% detected once. The sample taken for sequencing was blood. Receptor source: a young man with Graves' hyperthyroidism. CDR3s include the opening cysteine and the closing phenylalanine or tryptophan. The order of the fields is V gene, J gene, clone size, D gene, CDR3 protein, CDR3 DNA. A D gene is named only where the DNA matches it firmly. The size field is filled for only some rows; it gives once, few, many or a size class.

V gene: TRBV28
J gene: TRBJ2-5
clone size: many
D gene: .
CDR3 protein: CASSFYSSETQYF
CDR3 DNA: TGTGCCAGCAGTTTCTACTCCTCAGAGACCCAGTACTTC

V gene: TRBV2
J gene: TRBJ1-1
clone size: few
D gene: .
CDR3 protein: CASGAGWAGGTEAFF
CDR3 DNA: TGTGCCAGTGGCGCGGGATGGGCCGGGGGGACTGAAGCTTTCTTT

V gene: TRBV12-3/TRBV12-4
J gene: TRBJ2-7
clone size: few
D gene: TRBD1
CDR3 protein: CASSTRAGTGGSGEQYF
CDR3 DNA: TGTGCCAGCAGTACGCGGGCCGGGACAGGGGGCTCGGGAGAGCAGTACTTC

V gene: TRBV6-1
J gene: TRBJ1-1
clone size: .
D gene: .
CDR3 protein: CASRSNRLRNTEAFF
CDR3 DNA: TGTGCCAGCAGGTCCAACCGCTTACGGAACACTGAAGCTTTCTTT

V gene: TRBV10-3
J gene: TRBJ1-2
clone size: .
D gene: .
CDR3 protein: CAISESEGQGYGYTF
CDR3 DNA: TGTGCCATCAGTGAGTCCGAGGGCCAAGGCTATGGCTACACCTTC

V gene: TRBV6-2/TRBV6-3
J gene: TRBJ2-1
clone size: many
D gene: TRBD2
CDR3 protein: CAGSRLAGDLGGYNEQFF
CDR3 DNA: TGTGCCGGCTCGCGGCTAGCGGGAGATCTGGGCGGCTACAATGAGCAGTTCTTC

V gene: TRBV10-3
J gene: TRBJ2-1
clone size: many
D gene: .
CDR3 protein: CAISDRGNNEQFF
CDR3 DNA: TGTGCCATCAGTGACAGGGGCAACAATGAGCAGTTCTTC

V gene: TRBV9
J gene: TRBJ1-1
clone size: .
D gene: .
CDR3 protein: CASSLPSMVAFF
CDR3 DNA: TGTGCCAGCAGCCTCCCCTCAATGGTAGCTTTCTTT

V gene: TRBV7-9
J gene: TRBJ2-2
clone size: few
D gene: .
CDR3 protein: CASSPQGRATGELFF
CDR3 DNA: TGTGCCAGCAGCCCGCAGGGGCGCGCCACCGGGGAGCTGTTTTTT

V gene: TRBV28
J gene: TRBJ2-7
clone size: many
D gene: .
CDR3 protein: CASSTTVYEQYF
CDR3 DNA: TGTGCCAGCAGTACGACAGTCTACGAGCAGTACTTC

V gene: TRBV3-1
J gene: TRBJ1-2
clone size: many
D gene: TRBD1
CDR3 protein: CASSQVTGGLPYGYTF
CDR3 DNA: TGTGCCAGCAGCCAAGTGACAGGGGGCCTTCCCTATGGCTACACCTTC

V gene: TRBV20-1
J gene: TRBJ2-7
clone size: many
D gene: .
CDR3 protein: CSARAGGPSREQYF
CDR3 DNA: TGCAGTGCTAGAGCCGGTGGCCCCTCGCGGGAGCAGTACTTC

V gene: TRBV2
J gene: TRBJ1-1
clone size: many
D gene: TRBD1
CDR3 protein: CASSYLTTGTDLDTEAFF
CDR3 DNA: TGTGCCAGCAGTTATCTAACCACCGGGACAGACCTTGACACTGAAGCTTTCTTT

V gene: TRBV10-3
J gene: TRBJ2-2
clone size: .
D gene: TRBD2
CDR3 protein: CAISRTSKNTGELFF
CDR3 DNA: TGTGCCATCAGTAGGACTAGCAAGAACACCGGGGAGCTGTTTTTT

V gene: TRBV28
J gene: TRBJ1-1
clone size: many
D gene: TRBD1
CDR3 protein: CASSSRGTGGKTEAFF
CDR3 DNA: TGTGCCAGCAGTTCGAGAGGGACAGGGGGTAAGACTGAAGCTTTCTTT

V gene: TRBV10-3
J gene: TRBJ1-6
clone size: .
D gene: .
CDR3 protein: CAITEGLAPLHF
CDR3 DNA: TGTGCCATCACCGAGGGGCTTGCACCCCTCCACTTT

V gene: TRBV2
J gene: TRBJ1-2
clone size: many
D gene: .
CDR3 protein: CAGSGTDNYGYTF
CDR3 DNA: TGTGCCGGCTCCGGGACGGACAACTATGGCTACACCTTC

V gene: TRBV20-1
J gene: TRBJ2-7
clone size: many
D gene: TRBD2
CDR3 protein: CSARSLAGYPYEQYF
CDR3 DNA: TGCAGTGCTAGATCTTTAGCGGGATACCCCTACGAGCAGTACTTC

V gene: TRBV20-1
J gene: TRBJ2-6
clone size: few
D gene: .
CDR3 protein: CSATPIGISGANVLTF
CDR3 DNA: TGCAGTGCTACTCCAATAGGGATCTCTGGGGCCAACGTCCTGACTTTC

V gene: TRBV6-5
J gene: TRBJ1-2
clone size: many
D gene: .
CDR3 protein: CASSYSIGSGYTF
CDR3 DNA: TGTGCCAGCAGTTACTCGATAGGGAGTGGCTACACCTTC

V gene: TRBV10-3
J gene: TRBJ2-3
clone size: .
D gene: .
CDR3 protein: CAISERLKGADTQYF
CDR3 DNA: TGTGCCATCAGTGAGAGACTAAAAGGGGCAGATACGCAGTATTTT

V gene: TRBV5-4
J gene: TRBJ2-1
clone size: few
D gene: TRBD2
CDR3 protein: CASSGGTSLDEQFF
CDR3 DNA: TGTGCCAGCAGCGGGGGGACTAGCTTGGATGAGCAGTTCTTC

V gene: TRBV29-1
J gene: TRBJ2-7
clone size: .
D gene: .
CDR3 protein: CSVEDGGSGFSYEQYF
CDR3 DNA: TGCAGCGTTGAAGATGGGGGGTCGGGGTTCTCCTACGAGCAGTACTTC